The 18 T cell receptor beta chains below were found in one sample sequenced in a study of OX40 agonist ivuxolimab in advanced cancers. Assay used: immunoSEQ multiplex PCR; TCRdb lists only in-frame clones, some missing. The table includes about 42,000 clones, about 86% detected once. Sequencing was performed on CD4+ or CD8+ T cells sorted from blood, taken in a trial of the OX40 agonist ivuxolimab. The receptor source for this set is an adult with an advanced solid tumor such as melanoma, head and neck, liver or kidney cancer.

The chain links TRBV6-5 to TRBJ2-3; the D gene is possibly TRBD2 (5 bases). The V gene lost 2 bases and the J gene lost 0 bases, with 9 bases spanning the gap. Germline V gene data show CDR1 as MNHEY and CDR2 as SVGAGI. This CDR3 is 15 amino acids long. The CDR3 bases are TGTGCCAGCAGTTACCGTTGGACTAGCACAGATACGCAGTATTTT. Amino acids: CASSYRWTSTDTQYF.

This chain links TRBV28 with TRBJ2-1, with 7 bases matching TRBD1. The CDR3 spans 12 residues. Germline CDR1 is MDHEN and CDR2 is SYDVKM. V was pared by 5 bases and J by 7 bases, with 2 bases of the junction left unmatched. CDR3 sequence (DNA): TGTGCCAGCAGTACGACAGGGAATGAGCAGTTCTTC. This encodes CASSTTGNEQFF.

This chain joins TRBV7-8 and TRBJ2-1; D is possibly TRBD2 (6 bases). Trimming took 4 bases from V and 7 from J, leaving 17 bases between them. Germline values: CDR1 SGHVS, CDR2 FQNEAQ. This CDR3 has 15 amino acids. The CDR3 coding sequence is TGTGCCAGCAGCTGGACCTCCGGGAGCAGGAATGAGCAGTTCTTC. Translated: CASSWTSGSRNEQFF. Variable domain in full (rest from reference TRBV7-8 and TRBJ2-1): GAGVSQSPRYKVAKRGQDVALRCDPISGHVSLFWYQQALGQGPEFLTYFQNEAQLDKSGLPSDRFFAERPEGSVSTLKIQRTQQEDSAVYLCASSWTSGSRNEQFFGPGTRLTVL.

The CDR3 region has the DNA TGTGCCAGCAGCTTGGACAGTCTCTATTCTGGGGCCAACGTCCTGACTTTC. Protein product: CASSLDSLYSGANVLTF. This chain uses TRBV5-6 with TRBJ2-6; D ambiguous. CDR3 size: 17 residues. Germline CDR1 and CDR2: SGHDT and YYEEEE. V lost 0 bases and J 1 base, leaving 11 bases between the germline ends.

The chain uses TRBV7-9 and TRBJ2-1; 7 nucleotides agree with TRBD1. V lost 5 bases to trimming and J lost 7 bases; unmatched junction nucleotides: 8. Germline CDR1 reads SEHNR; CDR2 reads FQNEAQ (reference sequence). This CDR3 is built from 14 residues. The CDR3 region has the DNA TGTGCCAGCAGCGTCTCGACAGGGTTGAATGAGCAGTTCTTC. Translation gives CASSVSTGLNEQFF.

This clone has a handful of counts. CDR3 sequence reads: CAISEGTGRGDTDTQYF. CDR3 bases: TGTGCCATCAGTGAGGGGACAGGTCGGGGGGACACAGATACGCAGTATTTT. The V call is TRBV10-3, the J call TRBJ2-3; TRBD1 is a possible D gene (8 bases). The V gene lost 2 bases and the J gene lost 2 bases, with 17 bases spanning the gap. The CDR3 sequence is 17 residues long. Germline V lookup: CDR1 ENHRY, CDR2 SYGVKD.

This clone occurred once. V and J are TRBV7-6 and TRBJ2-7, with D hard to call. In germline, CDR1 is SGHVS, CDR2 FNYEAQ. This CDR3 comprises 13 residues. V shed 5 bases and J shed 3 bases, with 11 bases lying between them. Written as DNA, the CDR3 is TGTGCCAGCAGCCCGGACCCGGGCTACGAGCAGTACGTC. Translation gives CASSPDPGYEQYV.

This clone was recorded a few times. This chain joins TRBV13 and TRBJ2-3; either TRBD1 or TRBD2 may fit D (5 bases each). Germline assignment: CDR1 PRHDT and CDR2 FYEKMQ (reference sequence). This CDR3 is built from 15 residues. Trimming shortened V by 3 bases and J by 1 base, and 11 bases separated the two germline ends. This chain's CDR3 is CASSFRDAGTDTQYF. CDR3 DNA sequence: TGTGCCAGCAGCTTCCGGGACGCCGGCACAGATACGCAGTATTTT.

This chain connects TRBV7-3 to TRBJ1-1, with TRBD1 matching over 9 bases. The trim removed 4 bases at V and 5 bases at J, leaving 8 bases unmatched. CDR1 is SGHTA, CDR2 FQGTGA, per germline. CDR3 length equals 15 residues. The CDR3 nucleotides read TGTGCCAGCAGCTCAACAGGGGGCGCAGGAACTGAAGCTTTCTTT. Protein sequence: CASSSTGGAGTEAFF.

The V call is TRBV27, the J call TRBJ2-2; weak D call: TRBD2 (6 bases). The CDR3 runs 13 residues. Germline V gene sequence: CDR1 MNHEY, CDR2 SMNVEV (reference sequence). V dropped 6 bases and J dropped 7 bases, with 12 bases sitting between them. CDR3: CASRGGRGGELFF. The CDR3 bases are TGTGCCAGCAGGGGGGGAAGAGGCGGGGAGCTGTTTTTT.

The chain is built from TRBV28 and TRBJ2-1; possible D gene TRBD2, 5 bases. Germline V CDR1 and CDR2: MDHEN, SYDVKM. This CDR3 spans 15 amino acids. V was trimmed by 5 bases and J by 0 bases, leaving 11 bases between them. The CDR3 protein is CASSPSGYSYNEQFF. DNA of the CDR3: TGTGCCAGCAGTCCCTCGGGGTACTCCTACAATGAGCAGTTCTTC.

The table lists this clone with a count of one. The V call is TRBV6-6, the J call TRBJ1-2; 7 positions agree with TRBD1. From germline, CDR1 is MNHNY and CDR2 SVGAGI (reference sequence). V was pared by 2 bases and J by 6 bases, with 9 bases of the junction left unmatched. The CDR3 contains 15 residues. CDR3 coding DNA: TGTGCCAGCAGTTACGTCGCCCCACAGGGGCATGGCTACACCTTC. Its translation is CASSYVAPQGHGYTF.

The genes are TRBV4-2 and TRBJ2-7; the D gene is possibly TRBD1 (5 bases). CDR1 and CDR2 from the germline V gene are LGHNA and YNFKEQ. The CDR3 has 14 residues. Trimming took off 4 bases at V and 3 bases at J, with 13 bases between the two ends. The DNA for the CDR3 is TGTGCCAGCAGCCCCCGGGTGGACAACTACGAGCAGTACTTC. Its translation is CASSPRVDNYEQYF.

The CDR3 coding sequence is TGCGCCAGCAGCCAAGTAGGGGGCGCCGGCTATGGCTACACCTTC. Protein: CASSQVGGAGYGYTF. The V and J genes are TRBV4-1 and TRBJ1-2; TRBD1 matches at 7 bases. Germline V CDR1 and CDR2: MGHRA, YSYEKL. This CDR3 contains 15 residues. The junction had 6 bases not matched to a gene; V was cut back by 1 base and J by 4 bases.

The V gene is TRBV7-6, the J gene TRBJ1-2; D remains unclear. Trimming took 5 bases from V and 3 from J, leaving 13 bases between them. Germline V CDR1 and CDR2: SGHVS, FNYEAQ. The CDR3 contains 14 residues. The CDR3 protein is CASSKNGVDYGYTF. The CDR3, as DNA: TGTGCCAGCAGCAAAAACGGGGTTGACTATGGCTACACCTTC.

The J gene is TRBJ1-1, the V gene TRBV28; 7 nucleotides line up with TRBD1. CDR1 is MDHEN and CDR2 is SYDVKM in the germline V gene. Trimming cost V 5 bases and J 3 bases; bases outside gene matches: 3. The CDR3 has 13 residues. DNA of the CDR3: TGTGCCAGCAGTCCTACAGGGGACACTGAAGCTTTCTTT. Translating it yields CASSPTGDTEAFF. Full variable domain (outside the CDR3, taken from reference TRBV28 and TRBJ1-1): DVKVTQSSRYLVKRTGEKVFLECVQDMDHENMFWYRQDPGLGLRLIYFSYDVKMKEKGDIPEGYSVSREKKERFSLILESASTNQTSMYLCASSPTGDTEAFFGQGTRLTVV.

For the CDR3, the DNA is TGCGCCAGCAGCTTGTGGGGTGGAAACACCATATATTTT. Amino acids: CASSLWGGNTIYF. V and J are TRBV5-1 and TRBJ1-3; no clear D gene. With 1 base removed from V and 3 bases from J, the gap between germline ends came to 5 bases. The germline gives CDR1 SGHRS, CDR2 YFSETQ. The CDR3 runs to 13 residues.

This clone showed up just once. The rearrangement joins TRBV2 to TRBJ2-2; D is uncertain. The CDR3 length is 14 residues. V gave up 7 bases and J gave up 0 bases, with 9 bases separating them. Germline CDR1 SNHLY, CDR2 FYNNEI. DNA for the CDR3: TGTGCCAGCAAGGCGGCTACGAACACCGGGGAGCTGTTTTTT. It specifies CASKAATNTGELFF.